The sequence of this T cell receptor beta chain was determined in a study of response to subunit inactivated influenza vaccine. Study-level points and caveats: The authors suggested that every seasonal influenza vaccination recruits few new T cells.

About this clonotype: Its antigen is still unknown.

With 1 base clipped from V and 5 bases from J, the junction kept 10 bases outside the gene matches. The germline V gene encodes CDR1 LGHNA and CDR2 YNFKEQ. This CDR3 region has 17 residues. MiXCR was run by TCRdb on the RT-PCR reads, yielding one entry per CDR3 protein. The data contain 400,000 to 650,000 distinct CDR3 sequences, approximately 7.2% of them singletons. The genes are TRBV4-2 and TRBJ1-4; 7 bases are a match to TRBD1. This receptor was taken from a man between 50 and 70 years old who received an inactivated influenza vaccine. The sequences come from PBMCs from blood, collected 23 months after vaccination. The CDR3 nucleotides are TGTGCCAGCAGCCAAGGGCGGGCAGGGGGGGCGAATGAAAAACTGTTTTTT. Translation: CASSQGRAGGANEKLFF.